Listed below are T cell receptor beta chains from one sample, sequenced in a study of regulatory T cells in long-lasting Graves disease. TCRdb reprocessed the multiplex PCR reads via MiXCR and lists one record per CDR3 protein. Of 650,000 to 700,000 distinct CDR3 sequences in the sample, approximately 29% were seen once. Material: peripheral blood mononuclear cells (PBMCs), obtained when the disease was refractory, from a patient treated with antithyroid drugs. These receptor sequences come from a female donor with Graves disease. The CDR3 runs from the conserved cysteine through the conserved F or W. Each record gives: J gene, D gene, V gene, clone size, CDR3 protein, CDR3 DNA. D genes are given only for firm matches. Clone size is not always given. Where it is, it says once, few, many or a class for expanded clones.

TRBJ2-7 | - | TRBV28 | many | CASSLGGSYHEQYF | TGTGCCAGCAGTTTAGGGGGGAGCTACCACGAGCAGTACTTC
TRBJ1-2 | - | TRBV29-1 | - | CSAGRGGRVDGYTF | TGCAGCGCTGGACGAGGGGGGCGCGTGGATGGCTACACCTTC
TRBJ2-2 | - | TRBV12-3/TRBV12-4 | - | CASSLFSGGAQGCTGELFF | TGTGCCAGCAGTTTATTCAGTGGGGGGGCACAGGGGTGCACCGGGGAGCTGTTTTTT
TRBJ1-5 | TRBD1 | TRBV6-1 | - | CASSEGDRVQPQHF | TGTGCCAGCAGTGAAGGGGACAGGGTTCAGCCCCAGCATTTT
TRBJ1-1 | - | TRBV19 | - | CASSIYLNTEAFF | TGTGCCAGTAGTATTTATCTGAACACTGAAGCTTTCTTT
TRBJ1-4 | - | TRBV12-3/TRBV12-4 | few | CASGVATNEKLFF | TGTGCCAGCGGGGTCGCAACTAATGAAAAACTGTTTTTT
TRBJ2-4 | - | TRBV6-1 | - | CASSERRQDRFGIQYF | TGTGCCAGCAGTGAAAGGCGACAGGACCGCTTTGGCATTCAGTACTTC
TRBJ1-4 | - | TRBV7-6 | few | CASSLLSGLRATNEKLFF | TGTGCCAGCAGCTTATTGTCAGGGTTGAGGGCAACTAATGAAAAACTGTTTTTT
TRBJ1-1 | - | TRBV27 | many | CASSYPGSAEAFF | TGTGCCAGCAGTTATCCGGGGAGCGCTGAAGCTTTCTTT
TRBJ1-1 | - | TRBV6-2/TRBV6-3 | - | CASSYSTRGVDTEAFF | TGTGCCAGCAGTTACTCGACTCGGGGCGTAGACACTGAAGCTTTCTTT
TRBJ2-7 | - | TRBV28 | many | CASSVPAGRRYEQYF | TGTGCCAGCAGCGTCCCGGCGGGACGGCGCTACGAGCAGTACTTC
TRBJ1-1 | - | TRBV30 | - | CAWSREAGATEAFF | TGTGCCTGGAGTCGAGAGGCAGGGGCGACTGAAGCTTTCTTT
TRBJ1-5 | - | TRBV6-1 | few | CASSHMDQPQHF | TGTGCCAGCAGCCACATGGATCAGCCCCAGCATTTT
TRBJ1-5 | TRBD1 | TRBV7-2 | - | CASSLGATGSQPQHF | TGTGCCAGCAGCTTAGGAGCGACAGGGAGTCAGCCCCAGCATTTT
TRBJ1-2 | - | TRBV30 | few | CACRRTDDNYGYTF | TGTGCCTGCCGACGGACAGACGACAACTATGGCTACACCTTC
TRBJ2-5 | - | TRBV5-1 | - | CASGKGDGGETQYF | TGCGCCAGCGGCAAAGGGGACGGAGGGGAGACCCAGTACTTC
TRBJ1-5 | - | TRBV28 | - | CASSFFGGSSNQPQHF | TGTGCCAGCAGTTTTTTTGGGGGCTCCAGCAATCAGCCCCAGCATTTT
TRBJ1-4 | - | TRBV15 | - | CATSRDRAPQPEKLFF | TGTGCCACCAGCAGAGATAGGGCTCCTCAACCTGAAAAACTGTTTTTT
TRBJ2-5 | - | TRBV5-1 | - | CASSLRGQGQETQYF | TGCGCCAGCAGCTTAAGAGGGCAGGGCCAAGAGACCCAGTACTTC
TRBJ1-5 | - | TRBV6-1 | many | CASRPSGGGSNQPQHF | TGTGCCAGCAGGCCCTCGGGCGGGGGAAGCAATCAGCCCCAGCATTTT
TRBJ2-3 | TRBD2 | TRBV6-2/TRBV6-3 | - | CASSYGPVTSGSTDTQYF | TGTGCCAGCAGTTATGGTCCCGTGACTAGCGGGAGCACAGATACGCAGTATTTT
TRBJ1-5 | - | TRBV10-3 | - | CAISEGQSINQPQHF | TGTGCCATCAGTGAGGGACAGTCAATCAATCAGCCCCAGCATTTT
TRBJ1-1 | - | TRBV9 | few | CASSVALGRQAFF | TGTGCCAGCAGCGTAGCTCTGGGGAGGCAAGCTTTCTTT
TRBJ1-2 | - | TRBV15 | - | CATSRENSYGYTF | TGTGCCACCAGCAGAGAGAACAGCTATGGCTACACCTTC
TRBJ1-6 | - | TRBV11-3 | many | CASSLGPNSPLHF | TGTGCCAGCAGCTTGGGCCCTAATTCACCCCTCCACTTT
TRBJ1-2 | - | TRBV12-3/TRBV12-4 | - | CASSLRRQGYTF | TGTGCCAGCAGTTTAAGGAGGCAAGGCTACACCTTC
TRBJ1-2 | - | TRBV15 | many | CATSKETMVSGYTF | TGTGCCACCAGCAAGGAAACCATGGTTTCGGGCTACACCTTC
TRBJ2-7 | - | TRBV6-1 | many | CASSSVTYSAANEQYF | TGTGCCAGCAGCTCCGTCACATACTCAGCGGCCAACGAGCAGTACTTC
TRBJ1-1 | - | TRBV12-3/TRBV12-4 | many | CASSFRGANTEAFF | TGTGCCAGCAGTTTTCGGGGGGCGAACACTGAAGCTTTCTTT
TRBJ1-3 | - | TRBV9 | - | CASSVTGRSGNTIYF | TGTGCCAGCAGCGTAACAGGGAGGTCTGGAAACACCATATATTTT
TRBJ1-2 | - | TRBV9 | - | CASSGQQGKINYGYTF | TGTGCCAGCAGCGGCCAACAGGGAAAAATTAACTATGGCTACACCTTC
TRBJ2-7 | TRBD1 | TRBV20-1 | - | CSARGDRSEQYF | TGCAGTGCTCGAGGGGACAGGAGCGAGCAGTACTTC
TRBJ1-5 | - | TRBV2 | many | CASGRDTNQPQHF | TGTGCCAGCGGACGGGACACTAATCAGCCCCAGCATTTT
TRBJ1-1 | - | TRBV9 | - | CASSASLLNTEAFF | TGTGCCAGCAGCGCCTCCTTACTGAACACTGAAGCTTTCTTT
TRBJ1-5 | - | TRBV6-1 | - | CASSLPTGGAQPQHF | TGTGCCAGCAGTCTCCCGACTGGAGGGGCTCAGCCCCAGCATTTT
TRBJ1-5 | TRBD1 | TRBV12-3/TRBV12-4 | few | CASSRDRVPQPQHF | TGTGCCAGCAGTAGGGACAGGGTCCCTCAGCCCCAGCATTTT
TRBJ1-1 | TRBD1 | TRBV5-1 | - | CASSRDYRGFTEAFF | TGCGCCAGCAGCCGGGACTACAGGGGGTTCACTGAAGCTTTCTTT
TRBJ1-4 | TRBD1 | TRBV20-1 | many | CSTSGTGGEKLFF | TGCAGTACCTCCGGGACAGGGGGCGAAAAACTGTTTTTT
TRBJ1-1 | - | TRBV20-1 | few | CSASRDLAFF | TGCAGTGCTAGTAGGGATTTAGCTTTCTTT
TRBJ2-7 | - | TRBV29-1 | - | CSVNLKDSYEQYF | TGCAGCGTGAATCTAAAGGACTCCTACGAGCAGTACTTC
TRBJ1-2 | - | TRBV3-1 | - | CASSRSDGGYTF | TGTGCCAGCAGCCGCAGCGACGGAGGCTACACCTTC
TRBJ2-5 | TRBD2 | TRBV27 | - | CASTSLGGSGETQYF | TGTGCCAGCACCTCCCTTGGCGGGAGCGGGGAGACCCAGTACTTC
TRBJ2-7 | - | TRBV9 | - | CASSVTPDFYEQYF | TGTGCCAGCAGCGTAACCCCGGACTTCTACGAGCAGTACTTC
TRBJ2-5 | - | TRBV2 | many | CAGRSFQQETQYF | TGTGCCGGACGGTCATTCCAGCAAGAGACCCAGTACTTC
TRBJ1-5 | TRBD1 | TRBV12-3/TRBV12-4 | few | CASSLVPTGKPQHF | TGTGCCAGCAGTTTAGTCCCGACAGGGAAGCCCCAGCATTTT
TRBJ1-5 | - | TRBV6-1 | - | CASSKGSYSNQPQHF | TGTGCCAGCAGCAAGGGGTCCTATAGCAATCAGCCCCAGCATTTT
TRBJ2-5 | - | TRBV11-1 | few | CASSFRGQAIGTQYF | TGTGCCAGCAGCTTCAGGGGCCAGGCCATCGGGACCCAGTACTTC
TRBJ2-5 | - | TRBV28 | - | CASSLGGAPGETQYF | TGTGCCAGCAGTTTAGGTGGGGCCCCGGGGGAGACCCAGTACTTC
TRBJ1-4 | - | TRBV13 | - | CASSSRGPTAGEKLFF | TGTGCCAGCAGCTCGAGGGGACCCACCGCTGGGGAAAAACTGTTTTTT
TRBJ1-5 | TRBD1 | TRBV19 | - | CASSGTGTGIGYQPQHF | TGTGCCAGTAGTGGAACCGGGACAGGGATAGGGTATCAGCCCCAGCATTTT
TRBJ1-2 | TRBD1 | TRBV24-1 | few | CATSDIGQGGGYTF | TGTGCCACCAGTGACATCGGACAGGGGGGTGGCTACACCTTC
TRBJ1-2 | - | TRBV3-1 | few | CASSQADVSGYTF | TGTGCCAGCAGCCAAGCGGACGTCTCTGGCTACACCTTC
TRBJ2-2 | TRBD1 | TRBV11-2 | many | CASRPQGARRSGELFF | TGTGCCAGCAGACCACAGGGGGCGCGTAGAAGCGGGGAGCTGTTTTTT
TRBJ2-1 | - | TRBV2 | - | CASGDGSYNEQFF | TGTGCCAGCGGGGATGGCTCCTACAATGAGCAGTTCTTC
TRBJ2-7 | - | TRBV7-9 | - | CASSLPPADHEQYF | TGTGCCAGCAGCTTACCCCCGGCAGACCACGAGCAGTACTTC
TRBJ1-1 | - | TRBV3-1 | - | CASSYRLMNTEAFF | TGTGCCAGCAGTTATCGACTCATGAACACTGAAGCTTTCTTT
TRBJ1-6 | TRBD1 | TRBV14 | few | CASRQDRVHSPLHF | TGTGCCAGCAGACAAGACAGGGTGCATTCACCCCTCCACTTT
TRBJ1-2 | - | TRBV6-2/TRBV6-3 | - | CASSYMGTGHGYTF | TGTGCCAGCAGTTATATGGGTACGGGGCATGGCTACACCTTC
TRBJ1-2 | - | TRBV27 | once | CARFGRWYGYTF | TGTGCCAGGTTCGGGCGATGGTATGGCTACACCTTC